A single sample is the source of the 5 T cell receptor beta chains below, sequenced in a study of neoadjuvant anti-PD-1 for oral cavity cancer. Sequencing used immunoSEQ multiplex PCR; TCRdb keeps in-frame clones, though not all of them. Of over 10,000 clones in the sample, about three fifths were seen once. The sample was PBMCs, taken before nivolumab (anti-PD-1) treatment. These receptors were obtained from a person aged 40 to 85 with oral cavity squamous cell carcinoma.

This chain's CDR3 is CASTPGGQRNTGELFF. The CDR3 nucleotides read TGTGCCAGTACCCCTGGGGGACAGCGGAACACCGGGGAGCTGTTTTTT. The rearrangement links TRBV19 to TRBJ2-2; TRBD1 aligns across 7 bases. This CDR3 has 16 residues. V lost 7 bases, J lost 1 base, and 9 bases stayed unmatched. The V gene's germline CDR1 is LNHDA and CDR2 SQIVND (reference sequence).

This clone has a handful of counts. The chain is built from TRBV29-1 and TRBJ1-1; 7 nucleotides line up with TRBD1. J was trimmed by 5 bases and V by 7 bases; bases with no gene match: 7. CDR1 and CDR2 (germline): SQVTM, ANQGSEA. The CDR3 has 12 amino acids. The CDR3 loop reads CSGKQGRTEAFF. CDR3 in DNA: TGCAGCGGCAAACAGGGGAGGACTGAAGCTTTCTTT.

J is TRBJ2-1 and V is TRBV7-6; no clear D. The V end lost 2 bases, the J end lost 4 bases, and 18 bases lay between the germline ends. This CDR3 comprises 17 residues. Germline V gene data show CDR1 as SGHVS and CDR2 as FNYEAQ. The CDR3 DNA follows: TGTGCCAGCAGCTTAAAAGTTTCTGGCGAATTTTACAATGAGCAGTTCTTC. This encodes CASSLKVSGEFYNEQFF. Drawing the rest from reference TRBV7-6 and TRBJ2-1, the complete variable domain is GAGVSQSPRYKVTKRGQDVALRCDPISGHVSLYWYRQALGQGPEFLTYFNYEAQQDKSGLPNDRFSAERPEGSISTLTIQRTEQRDSAMYRCASSLKVSGEFYNEQFFGPGTRLTVL.

The gene calls are TRBV7-9 and TRBJ1-5; D not certain. V lost 4 bases and J 10 bases, leaving 17 bases between the germline ends. The CDR3 loop spans 14 amino acids. Germline CDR1 is SEHNR and CDR2 is FQNEAQ (reference sequence). CDR3 in DNA: TGTGCCAGCAGCTCTGACACATCAATCAGCCCCCAGCATTTT. Translation: CASSSDTSISPQHF.

This rearrangement joins TRBV28 to TRBJ1-1, with no clear D. The germline V gene has CDR1 MDHEN and CDR2 SYDVKM. V was shortened by 6 bases and J by 5 bases, with 19 bases between the two germline ends. There are 15 residues in the CDR3. Here the CDR3 DNA reads TGTGCCAGCAGCCTCTCCGGATGGGTAGTAACTGAAGCTTTCTTT. Its translation: CASSLSGWVVTEAFF. The full variable domain, its missing parts supplied by reference TRBV28 and TRBJ1-1, is DVKVTQSSRYLVKRTGEKVFLECVQDMDHENMFWYRQDPGLGLRLIYFSYDVKMKEKGDIPEGYSVSREKKERFSLILESASTNQTSMYLCASSLSGWVVTEAFFGQGTRLTVV.